Following are 2 T cell receptor beta chains from one sample sequenced in a study of lymphopenia after photon versus proton radiotherapy. Profiling relied on immunoSEQ multiplex PCR, and the TCRdb table lists in-frame clones only, not all of them. This sample yields roughly 17,000 clones, of which more than 85% are seen a single time; 1.7% belongs to the top ten. Specimen: peripheral blood, collected from a patient treated with photon-based radiotherapy. All receptors come from a woman in her thirties or forties with cholangiocarcinoma.

The rearrangement uses TRBV5-1 and TRBJ1-2; TRBD1 matches at 7 bases. J gave up 6 bases and V 3 bases, and 5 bases lay outside the gene matches. CDR3 size: 13 residues. Germline CDR1 is SGHRS and CDR2 is YFSETQ. CDR3 coding DNA: TGCGCCAGCAGCTCGACAGGGCCTCATGGCTACACCTTC. Translated: CASSSTGPHGYTF.

The chain is built from TRBV4-3 and TRBJ1-2; TRBD1 aligns across 7 bases. In germline, CDR1 is LGHNA, CDR2 YSLEER. The V gene end was trimmed by 4 bases and the J gene end by 4 bases; junction bases not matched to a gene: 6. The CDR3 consists of 14 residues. CDR3 region: CASSPDRRTYGYTF. CDR3 sequence (DNA): TGCGCCAGCAGCCCGGACAGGAGAACCTATGGCTACACCTTC.